The sequence of this T cell receptor beta chain was determined in a study of T-cell memory formation after mild COVID-19. The V gene's germline CDR1 is MNHEY and CDR2 SVGEGT. This CDR3 contains 13 residues. V trimming: 11 bases; J trimming: 2 bases; junction bases outside the gene matches: 9. This clonotype was found a few times. TCRdb re-called the 5' RACE reads through MiXCR, storing one row per CDR3 protein. This sample has approximately 110,000 distinct CDR3 sequences, with about a fifth found just once. The sequence derives from a man aged 18 to 30 who had mild COVID-19 (a few samples of this study predate the infection). Cell type and time point are not known. The chain employs TRBV6-2 or TRBV6-3 and TRBJ2-7; TRBD2 matches at 7 bases. The sequenced sample consisted of PBMCs or a T cell subset sorted from them (not recorded which). DNA for the CDR3: TGTGCCGGGGAGGGGCGGGGACCCTACGAGCAGTACGTC. Its translation: CAGEGRGPYEQYV.